One and the same sample provided the 31 T cell receptor beta chains below, sequenced in a study of CD8+ T cells in alopecia areata. cDNA serving as the sequencing template came from extracted, reverse transcribed RNA. Here immunoSEQ multiplex PCR was the method, and the copy in TCRdb shows in-frame clones only, minus some. The table records 180,000 or so clones, 55% to 75% of them present only once. The treatment was: oral pan-JAK inhibitor, 5-10 mg twice daily. The sample here was CD4+ T cells sorted from blood, taken at week 24, from a patient treated with tofacitinib. The receptors were gathered from a human donor with alopecia areata.

This chain uses TRBV7-9 with TRBJ2-3; D is uncertain. The CDR3 covers 13 residues. Per germline, CDR1 SEHNR and CDR2 FQNEAQ (reference sequence). V was cut by 3 bases and J by 2 bases, with 6 bases left in between. CDR3 amino acids: CASSFRDTDTQYF. CDR3 coding DNA: TGTGCCAGCAGCTTCAGAGACACAGATACGCAGTATTTT.

J is TRBJ2-3 and V is TRBV29-1; 8 bases match TRBD1. This CDR3 contains 14 residues. The J segment lost 4 bases and the V segment lost 4 bases, leaving 7 bases of the junction unmatched. Germline V CDR1 and CDR2: SQVTM, ANQGSEA. The CDR3 DNA reads as TGCAGCGTTGGACAGGGGCGCCTCGCAGATACGCAGTATTTT. It is translated as CSVGQGRLADTQYF.

This chain joins TRBV9 and TRBJ2-1; D not certain. This CDR3 spans 16 amino acids. Per germline, CDR1 SGDLS and CDR2 YYNGEE. V was pared by 4 bases and J by 0 bases, with 14 bases between. The CDR3: CASSPQVPTSYNEQFF. The CDR3 DNA is TGTGCCAGCAGCCCCCAGGTCCCAACCTCCTACAATGAGCAGTTCTTC.

V usage is TRBV29-1 and J usage is TRBJ2-6; TRBD1 agrees at 7 bases. This CDR3 spans 18 amino acids. Germline V gives CDR1 SQVTM, CDR2 ANQGSEA. V shed 6 bases and J 0 bases; nucleotides not matched to a gene: 14. CDR3 residues: CSVQGGTGTHSGANVLTF. CDR3 nucleotides: TGCAGCGTCCAAGGGGGCACGGGAACCCACTCTGGGGCCAACGTCCTGACTTTC.

This clone was counted between two and nine times. As DNA, the CDR3 is TGCGCCAGCAGCCGTATCACCGGGGAGCTGTTTTTT. This gives the protein CASSRITGELFF. The V gene is TRBV5-1, the J gene TRBJ2-2; D is undetermined. The germline V and J ends were trimmed by 4 bases and 4 bases, with 5 bases remaining between them. CDR1 SGHRS and CDR2 YFSETQ come from the germline V gene. The CDR3 has 12 amino acids.

The chain recombines TRBV6-6 with TRBJ2-7; the D gene is possibly TRBD1 (6 bases). The CDR3 consists of 14 residues. Germline CDR1 and CDR2: MNHNY and SVGAGI (reference sequence). The germline V and J ends were trimmed by 10 bases and 2 bases, with 18 bases remaining between them. The CDR3 DNA sequence: TGTGCCACCACTTCCGGGACACCACCCTACGAGCAGTACTTC. As protein: CATTSGTPPYEQYF.

The rearrangement uses TRBV5-4 and TRBJ2-1; D might be TRBD2 (5 bases). CDR3 length: 14 amino acids. From germline, CDR1 is SGHNT and CDR2 YYREEE (reference sequence). Trimming removed 0 bases from V and 4 bases from J, with 8 bases in between. CDR3 residues: CASSLAGKYNEQFF. As DNA, the CDR3 is TGTGCCAGCAGCTTGGCGGGGAAGTACAATGAGCAGTTCTTC.

This clone was counted a single time. The chain has TRBV23-1 and TRBJ2-7; 8 nucleotides match TRBD2. TRBV23-1 is assigned to the ORF class and has an uncertain function. The CDR3 length is 16 residues. V lost 3 bases to trimming and J lost 2 bases; unmatched junction nucleotides: 9. CDR3 region: CASSHFGLAATYEQYF. In nucleotides, the CDR3 is TGCGCCAGCAGTCACTTCGGACTAGCTGCGACCTACGAGCAGTACTTC.

The rearrangement links TRBV29-1 to TRBJ1-1; possibly TRBD1 for D (6 bases). The CDR3 runs 12 residues. Trimming pared 2 bases from V and 6 bases from J, leaving 10 bases between. CDR1 and CDR2 (germline): SQVTM, ANQGSEA. CDR3 protein: CSVERGGAEAFF. The CDR3 DNA reads as TGCAGCGTTGAAAGGGGGGGAGCTGAAGCTTTCTTT.

This chain uses TRBV4-1 with TRBJ2-7; no clear D. The CDR3 is 14 residues long. V gave up 3 bases and J gave up 1 base, with 10 bases separating them. Germline CDR1 and CDR2: MGHRA and YSYEKL. In nucleotides, the CDR3 is TGCGCCAGCAGCCAGCGGACGGGTTCCTACGAGCAGTACTTC. Its translation: CASSQRTGSYEQYF.

This rearrangement joins TRBV5-6 to TRBJ1-1, with a possible D match to TRBD1 (6 bases). Germline V gene lookup returns CDR1 SGHDT and CDR2 YYEEEE. V lost 2 bases, J lost 6 bases, and 17 bases lay in between. This CDR3 region has 15 residues. As DNA, the CDR3 is TGTGCCAGCAGCTTCGCAGGGGTAAGGCTCTCTGAAGCTTTCTTT. Encoded protein: CASSFAGVRLSEAFF.

This clone was seen a single time. The sample contains more than one DNA sequence encoding this CDR3. This chain joins TRBV29-1 and TRBJ2-3, with 8 bases matching TRBD2. CDR3 length equals 14 residues. The ends lost 2 bases at V and 3 bases at J; junction bases unmatched: 4. Germline V gene data show CDR1 as SQVTM and CDR2 as ANQGSEA. The CDR3 DNA is TGCAGCGTTGAACGGGGGGGGAGTACAGATACGCAGTATTTT. Translated: CSVERGGSTDTQYF.

V and J are TRBV7-8 and TRBJ1-2; D perhaps matches TRBD1 (5 bases). CDR3 size: 14 residues. V dropped 5 bases and J dropped 2 bases, with 12 bases sitting between them. The germline CDR1 and CDR2 sequences are SGHVS and FQNEAQ. The CDR3 loop reads CASSERTRNYGYTF. The CDR3, as DNA: TGTGCCAGCAGCGAGCGGACAAGAAACTATGGCTACACCTTC.

The chain uses TRBV20-1 and TRBJ1-2; D might be TRBD1 (5 bases). From germline, CDR1 is DFQATT and CDR2 SNEGSKA (reference sequence). This CDR3 region has 11 residues. The V and J ends lost 5 bases and 2 bases respectively, with 6 bases between them. CDR3 loop: CSAAGNYGYTF. DNA for the CDR3: TGCAGTGCTGCAGGGAACTATGGCTACACCTTC.

Only a few counts were recorded for this clone. This chain's CDR3 is CASSFQGLAGPSGANVLTF. CDR3 sequence (DNA): TGCGCCAGCAGCTTTCAGGGACTAGCGGGCCCCTCTGGGGCCAACGTCCTGACTTTC. This sequence joins TRBV5-1 and TRBJ2-6; 12 nucleotides agree with TRBD2. V dropped 2 bases and J dropped 0; count of bases not matched to a gene: 6. There are 19 residues in the CDR3. CDR1 SGHRS and CDR2 YFSETQ come from the germline V gene.

The table lists this clone with a few counts. The chain has TRBV27 and TRBJ2-7, with D possibly matching TRBD1 (6 bases). Germline V gene lookup returns CDR1 MNHEY and CDR2 SMNVEV (reference sequence). There are 15 residues in the CDR3. The ends were cut back, 7 bases at V and 0 bases at J, with 16 bases in the middle. CDR3 sequence (DNA): TGTGCCAGCACCCCAATGAGGGGGAGCTCCTACGAGCAGTACTTC. This gives the protein CASTPMRGSSYEQYF.

This clone was seen a few times. The chain uses TRBV7-2 and TRBJ2-7; no definite D call. The CDR3 consists of 12 residues. The V and J ends lost 5 bases and 4 bases respectively, with 9 bases between them. The germline gives CDR1 SGHTA, CDR2 FQGNSA. CDR3 region: CASSPPEYEQYF. The CDR3 DNA sequence: TGTGCCAGCAGCCCCCCTGAGTACGAGCAGTACTTC.

J is TRBJ2-5 and V is TRBV29-1; weak D call: TRBD2 (5 bases). The CDR3 length is 11 residues. The V gene lost 4 bases and the J gene lost 5 bases, with 8 bases spanning the gap. Germline assignment: CDR1 SQVTM and CDR2 ANQGSEA. CDR3 nucleotide sequence: TGCAGCGTTGTTGGGGAGGAGACCCAGTACTTC. It specifies CSVVGEETQYF.

V usage is TRBV9 and J usage is TRBJ2-3; TRBD2 aligns across 9 bases. Trimming removed 5 bases from V and 3 bases from J; junction bases left unmatched: 4. The CDR3 is 14 residues long. Germline CDR1 reads SGDLS; CDR2 reads YYNGEE. DNA of the CDR3: TGTGCCAGCAGTATGACTAGCGGAACAGATACGCAGTATTTT. Its protein product is CASSMTSGTDTQYF. Using reference TRBV9 and TRBJ2-3 for the parts outside the CDR3, the full variable domain is DSGVTQTPKHLITATGQRVTLRCSPRSGDLSVYWYQQSLDQGLQFLIQYYNGEERAKGNILERFSAQQFPDLHSELNLSSLELGDSALYFCASSMTSGTDTQYFGPGTRLTVL.

The chain recombines TRBV7-2 with TRBJ2-6; no definite D call. Germline V gives CDR1 SGHTA, CDR2 FQGNSA. V was shortened by 5 bases and J by 2 bases, with 4 bases between the two germline ends. This CDR3 has 13 amino acids. The CDR3 DNA reads TGTGCCAGCAGCGGTCCTGGGGCCAACGTCCTGACTTTC. Encoded protein: CASSGPGANVLTF.

The chain employs TRBV30 and TRBJ1-5; no clear D gene. The V gene lost 0 bases and the J gene lost 0 bases, with 15 bases spanning the gap. CDR1 is GTSNPN and CDR2 is SVGIG in the germline V gene (reference sequence). The CDR3 has 17 residues. The CDR3 DNA sequence: TGTGCCTGGAGTGTAGGGCCAGGCCTTTATAGCAATCAGCCCCAGCATTTT. It translates to CAWSVGPGLYSNQPQHF.

This clone has only one observation. CDR3 protein: CASSEAPGVEQYF. The DNA for the CDR3 is TGTGCCAGCAGTGAAGCGCCAGGGGTCGAGCAGTACTTC. This chain uses TRBV2 with TRBJ2-7, with D possibly matching TRBD1 (6 bases). V was clipped by 0 bases and J by 6 bases, with 9 bases between them. The germline gives CDR1 SNHLY, CDR2 FYNNEI. This CDR3 region has 13 residues.

The V and J genes are TRBV29-1 and TRBJ2-7; D uncertain. The CDR3 sequence is 13 residues long. V lost 4 bases, J lost 1 base, and 11 bases lay in between. Germline values: CDR1 SQVTM, CDR2 ANQGSEA. The CDR3 is CSVGTEISYEQYF. CDR3 in DNA: TGCAGCGTTGGGACCGAGATTTCCTACGAGCAGTACTTC.

The chain carries TRBV30 and TRBJ2-7, with D possibly being TRBD1 (5 bases). Looked up from germline, CDR1 is GTSNPN and CDR2 is SVGIG (reference sequence). V was clipped by 2 bases and J by 3 bases, with 11 bases between them. The CDR3 has 13 amino acids. CDR3 in amino acids: CAWSPGPLYEQYF. The CDR3 DNA reads TGTGCCTGGAGTCCAGGGCCGCTCTACGAGCAGTACTTC.

This chain connects TRBV7-9 to TRBJ2-1, with TRBD1 matching 8 bases. The germline gives CDR1 SEHNR, CDR2 FQNEAQ (reference sequence). The CDR3 loop spans 13 amino acids. The J segment lost 15 bases and the V segment lost 5 bases, leaving 12 bases of the junction unmatched. The CDR3 reads CASSNPIGQGWFF. The CDR3 DNA follows: TGTGCCAGCAGCAACCCGATTGGACAGGGCTGGTTCTTC.

The chain carries TRBV15 and TRBJ2-7; possible D gene TRBD1, 6 bases. Trimming removed 0 bases from V and 5 bases from J, with 8 bases in between. Germline CDR1 is LNHNV and CDR2 is YYDKDF (reference sequence). CDR3 length equals 13 residues. In DNA, the CDR3 is TGTGCCACCAGCAGAGAGGGACAAAACGAGCAGTACTTC. This translates into CATSREGQNEQYF.

This sequence joins TRBV6-5 and TRBJ2-6; 7 nucleotides align to TRBD2. J lost 1 base, V lost 6 bases, and 3 bases had no gene match. The CDR3 sequence is 15 residues long. The V gene's germline CDR1 is MNHEY and CDR2 SVGAGI. Here the CDR3 DNA reads TGTGCCAGCAGGGGAGGGTATTCTGGGGCCAACGTCCTGACTTTC. Its protein is CASRGGYSGANVLTF.

This sequence joins TRBV7-9 and TRBJ1-5; TRBD1 matches at 7 bases. Germline V lookup: CDR1 SEHNR, CDR2 FQNEAQ (reference sequence). J was trimmed by 11 bases and V by 5 bases; bases with no gene match: 3. The CDR3 spans 11 residues. In nucleotides, the CDR3 is TGTGCCAGCAGCGAAGGACAGGCCCAGCATTTT. This codes for CASSEGQAQHF.

The CDR3 bases are TGTGCCAGCAGCTTAGTGGGGTGGGCAGATACGCAGTATTTT. Amino acid sequence: CASSLVGWADTQYF. This chain links TRBV7-2 with TRBJ2-3, with D uncertain. This CDR3 region has 14 residues. The germline gives CDR1 SGHTA, CDR2 FQGNSA. V lost 1 base, J lost 4 bases, and 9 bases lay in between.

In this sample, this clone turned up a few times. The chain carries TRBV4-3 and TRBJ1-2; 7 bases line up with TRBD1. V dropped 4 bases and J dropped 8; count of bases not matched to a gene: 4. The CDR3 is 12 amino acids. The germline V gene encodes CDR1 LGHNA and CDR2 YSLEER. For the CDR3, the DNA is TGCGCCAGCAGCCCCCGGACAGGAGGCTACACCTTC. Translating it yields CASSPRTGGYTF.

The CDR3 is CASSVADAGGYGYTF. In DNA form, the CDR3 reads TGTGCCAGCAGCGTAGCCGATGCGGGGGGCTATGGCTACACCTTC. The rearrangement uses TRBV9 and TRBJ1-2, with D perhaps TRBD1 (5 bases). Germline lookup yields CDR1 SGDLS and CDR2 YYNGEE. V was shortened by 0 bases and J by 4 bases, with 13 bases between the two germline ends. This CDR3 region has 15 residues.